The clone carrying this TCR beta chain has more than one count but fewer than ten. Using a J-beta primer mix together with a sample-barcoded 5' primer, a second PCR was run for 7 to 11 cycles. TCRdb passed the 5' RACE reads through MiXCR, listing each CDR3 protein once. There are 2 million or so distinct CDR3 sequences in the sample; just under 50% occur only once, and over 2% lies in the top ten. This record comes from a study of blood T cells in healthy people across ages. For the study at large: There was about one barcoded beta molecule captured by template switching per two T cells.

Germline loops: CDR1 MGHRA, CDR2 YSYEKL. The CDR3 sequence is 14 residues long. Between the trimmed V and J ends, which lost 2 bases and 3 bases, there was a span of 11 bases. The material sequenced was blood. This sequence was found in a woman in her forties in good health. V and J are TRBV4-1 and TRBJ2-7; no definite D call. The DNA of the CDR3 is TGCGCCAGCAGCCAAACGGGTAGCAACTACGAGCAGTACTTC. Its translation: CASSQTGSNYEQYF.